These 21 T cell receptor beta chains were sequenced from one sample in a study of T cells expressing NK-cell markers. TCRdb reworked the 5' RACE reads into one entry per CDR3 protein, no DNA. The sample holds about 180,000 distinct CDR3 sequences. The sequenced material came from blood T cells: a sorted CD56 or NKG2C T cell subset, CD4+ or CD8+ T cells, or bulk PBMC T cells (not recorded which). These receptors all come from a man aged 18-75 years in good health.

The chain employs TRBV7-9 and TRBJ2-1; TCRdb reports TRBD1, a call that lacks DNA to check it against. The length of the CDR3 is 14 residues. Germline loops: CDR1 SEHNR, CDR2 FQNEAQ (reference sequence). CDR3 protein: CASSRTGLIHEQFF.

The chain couples TRBV2 to TRBJ2-1; TCRdb outputs TRBD2, but without DNA this stays unchecked. The germline V gene has CDR1 SNHLY and CDR2 FYNNEI. The CDR3 extends over 13 amino acids. The CDR3 reads CASLAGGYNEQFF.

The J gene is TRBJ1-2, the V gene TRBV29-1. This CDR3 region has 11 residues. Germline CDR1 SQVTM, CDR2 ANQGSEA. CDR3: CSVADARGYTF.

The CDR3 reads CASSVGGTGSSYEQYF. J is TRBJ2-7 and V is TRBV9; with no DNA, the TCRdb D assignment of TRBD1 cannot be verified. This CDR3 has 16 amino acids. Germline V gives CDR1 SGDLS, CDR2 YYNGEE.

The genes are TRBV5-6 and TRBJ2-1; TCRdb's assignment of TRBD2 cannot be checked, as there is no DNA. Per the germline V gene, CDR1 is SGHDT and CDR2 is YYEEEE. The CDR3 spans 14 residues. The CDR3 reads CASSQLAVHNEQFF.

The genes are TRBV6-2 or TRBV6-3 and TRBJ1-1; the TCRdb call, TRBD1, lacks DNA for checking. This CDR3 has 20 amino acids. The germline V gene has CDR1 MNHEY and CDR2 SVGEGT. CDR3 sequence reads: CASSFVKRGTGVILGTEAFF.

The chain combines TRBV2 with TRBJ2-3; the D call of TRBD2 rests on TCRdb alone, since no DNA is present to check it. CDR3 length: 16 residues. CDR1 is SNHLY, CDR2 FYNNEI, per germline. CDR3: CASSDSLAGEADTQYF.

The chain carries TRBV7-9 and TRBJ1-3. The CDR3 is 14 residues long. The germline V gene has CDR1 SEHNR and CDR2 FQNEAQ (reference sequence). CDR3 sequence: CASSLGVGSGTIYF.

The chain has TRBV11-1 and TRBJ2-1; no DNA is available, so the TRBD1 call from TCRdb remains unchecked. CDR1 is SGHAT and CDR2 is FQDESV in the germline V gene (reference sequence). The CDR3 extends over 15 amino acids. The CDR3 protein is CASSLEDRGGNEQFF.

V usage is TRBV19 and J usage is TRBJ1-5. The CDR3 length is 13 residues. CDR1 and CDR2 (germline): LNHDA, SQIVND (reference sequence). The CDR3 sequence: CASSIGTLTPQHF. The full variable domain, with the rest looked up from reference TRBV19 and TRBJ1-5, is DGGITQSPKYLFRKEGQNVTLSCEQNLNHDAMYWYRQDPGQGLRLIYYSQIVNDFQKGDIAEGYSVSREKKESFPLTVTSAQKNPTAFYLCASSIGTLTPQHFGDGTRLSIL.

J is TRBJ2-3 and V is TRBV28; TCRdb selects TRBD1, and the lack of DNA leaves this call unchecked. The CDR3 contains 14 residues. The germline gives CDR1 MDHEN, CDR2 SYDVKM. CDR3: CASSGTGNTDTQYF.

The rearrangement joins TRBV2 to TRBJ2-1; TCRdb names TRBD2, which stays unverified in the absence of DNA. CDR1 SNHLY and CDR2 FYNNEI come from the germline V gene. There are 14 residues in the CDR3. CDR3 amino acids: CASLAGGPGPEQFF.

The chain is built from TRBV28 and TRBJ2-1; the D call of TRBD1 rests on TCRdb alone, since no DNA is present to check it. Per germline, CDR1 MDHEN and CDR2 SYDVKM. This CDR3 has 14 amino acids. CDR3: CASSPGLIYNEQFF.

The chain combines TRBV29-1 with TRBJ2-5; TCRdb's D call of TRBD1 is untestable without DNA. CDR1 SQVTM and CDR2 ANQGSEA come from the germline V gene. The CDR3 has 13 residues. The CDR3 spells CSVGEGQDETQYF.

J is TRBJ2-3 and V is TRBV6-1; as DNA is missing, the TRBD2 call by TCRdb cannot be tested. Per germline, CDR1 MNHNS and CDR2 SASEGT. The CDR3 has 15 residues. This CDR3 reads CASSETEGWTDTQYF.

The chain has TRBV7-9 and TRBJ2-7; TCRdb indicates TRBD2, and absent DNA this call remains unverified. Germline CDR1 is SEHNR and CDR2 is FQNEAQ (reference sequence). There are 14 residues in the CDR3. CDR3 loop: CASSRGLDFYEQYF.

This sequence joins TRBV28 and TRBJ2-7; the D call of TRBD2 rests on TCRdb alone, since no DNA is present to check it. Germline lookup yields CDR1 MDHEN and CDR2 SYDVKM. CDR3 size: 16 residues. CDR3 region: CASSPRDGLSSYEQYF.

The chain joins TRBV2 to TRBJ1-6. The CDR3 extends over 16 amino acids. CDR1 and CDR2 from the germline V gene are SNHLY and FYNNEI. The CDR3 sequence: CASSEVTLTDNSPLHF.

The chain employs TRBV5-1 and TRBJ2-1; TCRdb selects TRBD2, and the lack of DNA leaves this call unchecked. Per germline, CDR1 SGHRS and CDR2 YFSETQ. CDR3 size: 16 residues. CDR3 loop: CASSLASGGAGNEQFF. Filled out from reference TRBV5-1 and TRBJ2-1, the complete variable domain reads KAGVTQTPRYLIKTRGQQVTLSCSPISGHRSVSWYQQTPGQGLQFLFEYFSETQRNKGNFPGRFSGRQFSNSRSEMNVSTLELGDSALYLCASSLASGGAGNEQFFGPGTRLTVL.

The chain uses TRBV20-1 and TRBJ2-3. This CDR3 contains 13 residues. Germline CDR1 reads DFQATT; CDR2 reads SNEGSKA (reference sequence). The CDR3: CSARQIGTDTQYF.

In terms of frequency, this clonotype is medium-sized. This chain uses TRBV11-2 with TRBJ2-7; the TCRdb D gene call, TRBD2, has no DNA to confirm it. CDR1 is SGHAT, CDR2 FQNNGV, per germline. The CDR3 is 13 residues long. CDR3 amino acids: CASSPPLAYEQYF.